This TCR beta chain was obtained from a study of shared clonotypes between healthy human individuals. The study's findings and limits: In contrast to clonotypes shared by all four donors, non-shared clonotypes had lower generation probabilities.

A remark on this clone: Its antigen is not known.

The CDR3 spans 14 residues. With 7 bases removed from V and 1 base from J, the gap between germline ends came to 13 bases. CDR1 is WNHNN, CDR2 SYGVQD, per germline (reference sequence). Replicate PCRs from sorted subsets contained around 200 ng DNA, which is roughly 30,000 T cell genomes. Data came from immunoSEQ multiplex PCR; TCRdb stores just in-frame clones and leaves some out. The sample lists about 2 million clones; approximately 95% were seen once. Positively selected for CCR7, the CD45RO-negative cells used as naive CD8 cells excluded terminally differentiated effector memory CD45RA+ cells. This clonotype was obtained from a man between 18 and 29 years old in good health. This chain connects TRBV10-1 to TRBJ1-2; no reliable D call. Sequencing was performed on naive CD8+ T cells sorted from blood. The CDR3 reads CASTSRGGNYGYTF. As DNA, the CDR3 is TGCGCCAGCACATCCAGAGGTGGTAACTATGGCTACACCTTC.